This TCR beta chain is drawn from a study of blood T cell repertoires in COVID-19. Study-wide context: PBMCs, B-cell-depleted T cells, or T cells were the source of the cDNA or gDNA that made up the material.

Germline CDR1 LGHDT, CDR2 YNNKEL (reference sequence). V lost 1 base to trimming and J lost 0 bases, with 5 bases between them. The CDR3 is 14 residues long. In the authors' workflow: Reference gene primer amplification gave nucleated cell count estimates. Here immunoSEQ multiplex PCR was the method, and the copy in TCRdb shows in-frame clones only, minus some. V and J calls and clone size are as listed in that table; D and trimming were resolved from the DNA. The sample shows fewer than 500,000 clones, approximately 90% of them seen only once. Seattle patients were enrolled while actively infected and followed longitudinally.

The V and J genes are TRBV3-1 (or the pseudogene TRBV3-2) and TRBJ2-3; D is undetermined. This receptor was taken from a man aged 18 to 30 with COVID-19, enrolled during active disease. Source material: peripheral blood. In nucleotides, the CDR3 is TGTGCCAGCAGCCAAGCTCCTAGCACAGATACGCAGTATTTT. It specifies CASSQAPSTDTQYF.